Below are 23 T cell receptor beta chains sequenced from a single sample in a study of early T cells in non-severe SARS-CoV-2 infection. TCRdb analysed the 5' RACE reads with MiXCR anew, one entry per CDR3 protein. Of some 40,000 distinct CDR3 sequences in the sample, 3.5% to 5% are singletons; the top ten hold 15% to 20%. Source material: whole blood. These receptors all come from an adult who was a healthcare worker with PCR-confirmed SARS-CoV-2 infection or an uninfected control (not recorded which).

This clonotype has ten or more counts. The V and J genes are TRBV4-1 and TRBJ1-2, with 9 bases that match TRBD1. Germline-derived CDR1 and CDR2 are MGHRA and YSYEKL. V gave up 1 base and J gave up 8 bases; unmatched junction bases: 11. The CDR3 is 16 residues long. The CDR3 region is CASSQVGRDRAPGYTF. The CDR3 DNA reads TGCGCCAGCAGCCAAGTAGGGAGGGACAGGGCACCAGGCTACACCTTC.

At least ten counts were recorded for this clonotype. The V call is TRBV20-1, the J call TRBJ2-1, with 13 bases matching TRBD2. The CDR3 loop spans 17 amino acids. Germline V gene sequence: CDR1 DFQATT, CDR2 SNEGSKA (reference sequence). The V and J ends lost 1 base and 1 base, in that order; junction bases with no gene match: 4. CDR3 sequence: CSARGTSGGFSYNEQFF. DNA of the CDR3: TGCAGTGCTAGAGGGACTAGCGGGGGTTTTTCCTACAATGAGCAGTTCTTC.

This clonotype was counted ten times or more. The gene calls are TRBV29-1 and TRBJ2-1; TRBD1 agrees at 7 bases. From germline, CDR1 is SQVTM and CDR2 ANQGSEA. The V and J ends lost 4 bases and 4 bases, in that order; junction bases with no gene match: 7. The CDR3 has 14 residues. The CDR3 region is CSVAGTATYNEQFF. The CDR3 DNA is TGCAGCGTTGCCGGGACAGCAACTTACAATGAGCAGTTCTTC.

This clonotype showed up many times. CDR3: CASSRPTSGGVMGETQYF. DNA of the CDR3: TGTGCCAGCAGCCGCCCGACTAGCGGGGGGGTTATGGGTGAGACCCAGTACTTC. V and J are TRBV3-1 and TRBJ2-5; 14 nucleotides agree with TRBD2. V dropped 4 bases and J dropped 5; count of bases not matched to a gene: 12. Looked up from germline, CDR1 is LGHDT and CDR2 is YNNKEL (reference sequence). The CDR3 loop spans 18 amino acids.

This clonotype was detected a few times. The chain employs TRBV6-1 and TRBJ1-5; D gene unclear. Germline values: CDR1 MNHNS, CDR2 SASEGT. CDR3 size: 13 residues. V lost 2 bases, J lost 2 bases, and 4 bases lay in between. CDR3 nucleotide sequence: TGTGCCAGCAGTGAAAACCGCAATCAGCCCCAGCATTTT. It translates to CASSENRNQPQHF.

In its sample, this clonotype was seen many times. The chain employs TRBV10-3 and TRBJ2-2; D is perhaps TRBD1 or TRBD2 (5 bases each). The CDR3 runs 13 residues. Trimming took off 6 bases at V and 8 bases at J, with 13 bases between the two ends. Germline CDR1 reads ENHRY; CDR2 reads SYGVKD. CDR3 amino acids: CAISREHSGELFF. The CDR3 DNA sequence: TGTGCCATCAGCAGGGAGCACAGTGGGGAGCTGTTTTTT.

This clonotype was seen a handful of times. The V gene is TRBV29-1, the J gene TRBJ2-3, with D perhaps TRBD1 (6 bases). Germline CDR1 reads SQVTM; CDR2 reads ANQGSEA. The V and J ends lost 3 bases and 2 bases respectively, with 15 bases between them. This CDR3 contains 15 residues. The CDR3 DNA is TGCAGCGTTGAGATCTCGGGACATATCACAGATACGCAGTATTTT. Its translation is CSVEISGHITDTQYF.

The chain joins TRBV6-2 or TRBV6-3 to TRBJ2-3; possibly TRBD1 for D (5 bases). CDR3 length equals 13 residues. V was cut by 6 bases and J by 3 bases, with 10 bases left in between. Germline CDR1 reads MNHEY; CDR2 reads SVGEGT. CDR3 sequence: CASRHPGTDTQYF. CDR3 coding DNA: TGTGCCAGCAGGCATCCAGGGACAGATACGCAGTATTTT.

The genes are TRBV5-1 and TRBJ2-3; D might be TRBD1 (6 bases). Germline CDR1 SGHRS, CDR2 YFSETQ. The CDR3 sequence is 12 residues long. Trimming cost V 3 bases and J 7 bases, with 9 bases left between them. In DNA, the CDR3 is TGCGCCAGCAGCTCGGACAGTCATACGCAGTATTTT. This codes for CASSSDSHTQYF.

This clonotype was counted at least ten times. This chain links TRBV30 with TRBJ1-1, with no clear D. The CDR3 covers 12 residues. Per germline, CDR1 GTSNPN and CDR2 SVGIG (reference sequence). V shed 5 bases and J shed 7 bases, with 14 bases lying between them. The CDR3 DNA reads TGTGCCTGGGGAGACGACGATCTTGAAGCTTTCTTT. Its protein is CAWGDDDLEAFF. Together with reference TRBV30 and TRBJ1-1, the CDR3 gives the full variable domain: SQTIHQWPATLVQPVGSPLSLECTVEGTSNPNLYWYRQAAGRGLQLLFYSVGIGQISSEVPQNLSASRPQDRQFILSSKKLLLSDSGFYLCAWGDDDLEAFFGQGTRLTVV.

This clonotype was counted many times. CDR3 nucleotides: TGCAGTGCCATACTAGCGGGGGCACGCTACGAGCAGTACTTC. Encoded protein: CSAILAGARYEQYF. The J gene is TRBJ2-7, the V gene TRBV20-1, with 11 bases matching TRBD2. This CDR3 contains 14 residues. V was clipped by 6 bases and J by 3 bases; unmatched bases: 7. Germline V lookup: CDR1 DFQATT, CDR2 SNEGSKA (reference sequence).

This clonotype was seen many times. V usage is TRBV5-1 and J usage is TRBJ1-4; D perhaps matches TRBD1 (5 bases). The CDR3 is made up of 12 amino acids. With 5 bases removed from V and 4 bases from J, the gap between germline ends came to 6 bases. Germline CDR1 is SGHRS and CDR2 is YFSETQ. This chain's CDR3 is CASRGDNEKLFF. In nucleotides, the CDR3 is TGCGCCAGCAGAGGGGATAATGAAAAACTGTTTTTT.

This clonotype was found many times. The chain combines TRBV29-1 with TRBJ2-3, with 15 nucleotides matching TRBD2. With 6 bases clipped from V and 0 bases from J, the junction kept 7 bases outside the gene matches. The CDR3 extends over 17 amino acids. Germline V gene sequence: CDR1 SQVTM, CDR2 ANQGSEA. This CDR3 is CSVRGTSGGPSTDTQYF. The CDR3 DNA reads TGCAGCGTCCGGGGGACTAGCGGGGGGCCTAGCACAGATACGCAGTATTTT.

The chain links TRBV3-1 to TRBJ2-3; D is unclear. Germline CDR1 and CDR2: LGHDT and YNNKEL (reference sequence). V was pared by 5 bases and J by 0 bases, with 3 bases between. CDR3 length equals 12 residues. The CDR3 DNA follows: TGTGCCAGCAGCAAGAGCACAGATACGCAGTATTTT. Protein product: CASSKSTDTQYF.

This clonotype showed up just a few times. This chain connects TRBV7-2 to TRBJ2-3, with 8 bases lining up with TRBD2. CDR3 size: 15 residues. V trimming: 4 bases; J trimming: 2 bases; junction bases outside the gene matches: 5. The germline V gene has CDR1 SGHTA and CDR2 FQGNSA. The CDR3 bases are TGTGCCAGCAGCTATCGAGCGGGGGCCACAGATACGCAGTATTTT. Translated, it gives CASSYRAGATDTQYF.

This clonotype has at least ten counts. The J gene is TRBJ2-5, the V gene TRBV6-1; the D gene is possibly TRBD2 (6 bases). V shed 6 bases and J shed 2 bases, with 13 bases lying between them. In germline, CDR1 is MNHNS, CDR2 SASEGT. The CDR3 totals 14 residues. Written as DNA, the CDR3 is TGTGCCAGCAGAGCCCGGGACTCACAAGAGACCCAGTACTTC. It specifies CASRARDSQETQYF.

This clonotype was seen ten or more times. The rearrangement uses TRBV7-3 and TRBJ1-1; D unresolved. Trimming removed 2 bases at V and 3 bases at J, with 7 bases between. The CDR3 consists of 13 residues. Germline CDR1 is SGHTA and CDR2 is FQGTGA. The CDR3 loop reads CASSLEAYTEAFF. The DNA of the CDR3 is TGTGCCAGCAGCTTAGAAGCGTACACTGAAGCTTTCTTT.

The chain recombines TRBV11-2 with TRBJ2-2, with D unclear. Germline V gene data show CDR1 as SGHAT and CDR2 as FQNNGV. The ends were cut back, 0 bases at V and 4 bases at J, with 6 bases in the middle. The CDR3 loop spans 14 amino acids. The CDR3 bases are TGTGCCAGCAGCTTAGATCTCAGCACCGGGGAGCTGTTTTTT. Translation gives CASSLDLSTGELFF. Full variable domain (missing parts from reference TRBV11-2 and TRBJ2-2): EAGVAQSPRYKIIEKRQSVAFWCNPISGHATLYWYQQILGQGPKLLIQFQNNGVVDDSQLPKDRFSAERLKGVDSTLKIQPAKLEDSAVYLCASSLDLSTGELFFGEGSRLTVL.

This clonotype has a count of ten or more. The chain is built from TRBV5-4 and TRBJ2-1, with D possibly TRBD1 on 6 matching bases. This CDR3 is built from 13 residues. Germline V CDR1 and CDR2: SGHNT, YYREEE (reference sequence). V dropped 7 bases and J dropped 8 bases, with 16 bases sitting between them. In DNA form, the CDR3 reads TGTGCCAGCCTGAGGACGCCAGGGGATGAGCAGTTCTTC. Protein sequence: CASLRTPGDEQFF.

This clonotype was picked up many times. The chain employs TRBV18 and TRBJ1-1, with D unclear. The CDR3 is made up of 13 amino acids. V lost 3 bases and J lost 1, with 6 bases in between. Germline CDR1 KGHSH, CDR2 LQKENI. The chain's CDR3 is CASSPAENTEAFF. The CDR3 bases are TGTGCCAGCTCACCGGCAGAGAACACTGAAGCTTTCTTT.

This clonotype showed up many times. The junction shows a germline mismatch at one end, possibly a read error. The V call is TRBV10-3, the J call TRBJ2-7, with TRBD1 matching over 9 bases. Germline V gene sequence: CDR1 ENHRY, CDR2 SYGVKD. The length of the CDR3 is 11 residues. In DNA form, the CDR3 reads TGTGCCATCAGTGATTCACAGGGGGCCAACTTC. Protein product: CAISDSQGANF.

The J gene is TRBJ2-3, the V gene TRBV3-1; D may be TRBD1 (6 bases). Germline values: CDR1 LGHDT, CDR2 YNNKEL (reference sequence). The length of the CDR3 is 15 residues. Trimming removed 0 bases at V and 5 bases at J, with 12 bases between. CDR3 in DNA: TGTGCCAGCAGCCAAGATCCCCAGGGGAGAGATACGCAGTATTTT. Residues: CASSQDPQGRDTQYF.

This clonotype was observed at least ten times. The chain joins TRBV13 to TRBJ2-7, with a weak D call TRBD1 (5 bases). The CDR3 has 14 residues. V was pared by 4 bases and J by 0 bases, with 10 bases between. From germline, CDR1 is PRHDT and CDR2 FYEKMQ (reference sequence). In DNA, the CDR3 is TGTGCCAGCAGCTCTGACAGAGGCTCCTACGAGCAGTACTTC. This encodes CASSSDRGSYEQYF.